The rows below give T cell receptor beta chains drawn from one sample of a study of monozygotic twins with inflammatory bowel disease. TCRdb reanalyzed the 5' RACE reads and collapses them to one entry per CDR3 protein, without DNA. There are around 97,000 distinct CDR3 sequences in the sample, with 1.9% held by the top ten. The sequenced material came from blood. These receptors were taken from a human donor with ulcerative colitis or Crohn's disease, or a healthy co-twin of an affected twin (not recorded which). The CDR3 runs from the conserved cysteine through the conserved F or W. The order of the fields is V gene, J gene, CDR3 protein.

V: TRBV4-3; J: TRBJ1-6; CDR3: CASSQDSYNSPLHF
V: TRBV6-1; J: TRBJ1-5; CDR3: CASSPLTGFWDQSQHF
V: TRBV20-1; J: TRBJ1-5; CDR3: CSATWGTGGYSNQPQHF
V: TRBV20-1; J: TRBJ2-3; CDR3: CSRPSTDTQYF
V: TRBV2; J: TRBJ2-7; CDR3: CASSEPELGQGGNEQYF
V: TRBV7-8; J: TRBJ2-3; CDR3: CASSPRTGTSGGTDTQYF
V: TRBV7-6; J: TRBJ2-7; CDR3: CASSMEQSYEQYF
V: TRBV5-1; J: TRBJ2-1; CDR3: CASSRTGTSGATPRFF
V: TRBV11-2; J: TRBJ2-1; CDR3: CASSFSGQGGFF
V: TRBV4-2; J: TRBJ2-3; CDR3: CASSSRQGERDTQYF
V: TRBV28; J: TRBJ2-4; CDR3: CASSPYGDILAKNIQYF
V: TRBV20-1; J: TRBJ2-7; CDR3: CSARVAVVGYEQYF
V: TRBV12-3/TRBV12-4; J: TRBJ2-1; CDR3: CASRADGSEQFF
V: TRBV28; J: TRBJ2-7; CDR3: CASSLGDRREEQYF
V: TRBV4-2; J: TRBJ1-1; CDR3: CASSQERPAVTEAFF
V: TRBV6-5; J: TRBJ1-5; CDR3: CASSYSATGGGQPQHF
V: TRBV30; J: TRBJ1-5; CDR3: CAWDNFDNQPQHF
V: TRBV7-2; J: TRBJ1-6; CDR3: CASSTVGGGNSPLHF
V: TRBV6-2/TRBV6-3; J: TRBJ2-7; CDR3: CASSWTGGYEQYF
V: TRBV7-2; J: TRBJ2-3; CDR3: CASSRRFNTDTQYF
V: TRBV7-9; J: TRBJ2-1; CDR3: CASSPSGRSNEQFF
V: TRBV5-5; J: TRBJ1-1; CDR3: CATWRSGGNAFF
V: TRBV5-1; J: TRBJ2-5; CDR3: CASSLVQNFQETQYF
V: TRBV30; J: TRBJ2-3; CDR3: CAWRIAGTDTQYF
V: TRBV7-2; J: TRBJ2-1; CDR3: CASSYERYEQFF
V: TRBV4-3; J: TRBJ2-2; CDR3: CASSQDHGGRGGELFF
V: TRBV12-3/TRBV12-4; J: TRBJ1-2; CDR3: CASSRRDNRDRGPLGGYTF
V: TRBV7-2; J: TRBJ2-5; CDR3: CASSLPWMETQYF
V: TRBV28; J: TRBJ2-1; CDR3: CAIRISYNEQFF
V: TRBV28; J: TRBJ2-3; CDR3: CATLSGGAQNTQYF
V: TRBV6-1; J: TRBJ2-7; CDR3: CASAHKYEQYF
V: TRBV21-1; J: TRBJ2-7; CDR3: CASSCGAGPYEQYF
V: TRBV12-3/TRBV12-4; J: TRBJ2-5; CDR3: CASSLLSSGGGETQYF
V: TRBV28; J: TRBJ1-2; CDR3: CASSSQEGYTF
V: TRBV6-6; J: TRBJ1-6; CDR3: CASSYRGGEPLHF
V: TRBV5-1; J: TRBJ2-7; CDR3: CASRVMGLPYEQYF
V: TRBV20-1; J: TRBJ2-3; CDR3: CSASSQADTDTQYF
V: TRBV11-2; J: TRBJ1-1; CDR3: CASSITIDRFEAFF
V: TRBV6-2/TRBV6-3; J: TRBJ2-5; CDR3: CASSSDRKAQYF
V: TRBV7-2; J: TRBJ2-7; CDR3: CASSLGKGSSEQYF